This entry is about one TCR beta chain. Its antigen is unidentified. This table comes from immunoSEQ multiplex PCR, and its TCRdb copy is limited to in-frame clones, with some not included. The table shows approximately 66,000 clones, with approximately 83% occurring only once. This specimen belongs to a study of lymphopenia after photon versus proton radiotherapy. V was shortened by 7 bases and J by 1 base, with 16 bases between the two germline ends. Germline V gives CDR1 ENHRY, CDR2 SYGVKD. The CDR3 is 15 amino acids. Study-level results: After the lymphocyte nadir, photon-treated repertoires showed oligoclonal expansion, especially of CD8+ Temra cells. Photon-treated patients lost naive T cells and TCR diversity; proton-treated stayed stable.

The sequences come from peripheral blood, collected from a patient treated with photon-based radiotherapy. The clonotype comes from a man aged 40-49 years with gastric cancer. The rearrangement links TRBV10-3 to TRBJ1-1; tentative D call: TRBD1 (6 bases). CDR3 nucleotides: TGTGCCATCACCCTCCCCGGGGGGCCGAACACTGAAGCTTTCTTT. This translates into CAITLPGGPNTEAFF.